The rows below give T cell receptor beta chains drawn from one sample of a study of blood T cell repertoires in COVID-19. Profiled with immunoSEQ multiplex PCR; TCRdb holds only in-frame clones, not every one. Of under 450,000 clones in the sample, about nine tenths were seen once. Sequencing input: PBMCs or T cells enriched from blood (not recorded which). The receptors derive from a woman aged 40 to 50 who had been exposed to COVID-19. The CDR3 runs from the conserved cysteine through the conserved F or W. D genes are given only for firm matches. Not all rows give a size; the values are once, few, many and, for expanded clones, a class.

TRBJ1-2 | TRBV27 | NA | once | TGTGCCAGCAGTCCCAATAACTATGGCTACACCTTC | CASSPNNYGYTF
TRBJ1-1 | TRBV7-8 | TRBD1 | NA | TGTGCCAGCAGCTTAGTAGGGCGACACCGGGACAGGGGGCTTGGCACTGAAGCTTTCTTT | CASSLVGRHRDRGLGTEAFF
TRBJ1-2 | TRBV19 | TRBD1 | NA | TGTGCCAGTGGTCGGGACAGCAGGTGGAACTATGGCTACACCTTC | CASGRDSRWNYGYTF
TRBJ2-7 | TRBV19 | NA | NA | TGTGCCAGTAGTCCCCGGGGTGACGACGAGCAGTACTTC | CASSPRGDDEQYF
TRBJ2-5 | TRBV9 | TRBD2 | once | TGTGCCAGCAGCATAACCGGGACTAGCGGCCGAGGGGCCCAGTACTTC | CASSITGTSGRGAQYF
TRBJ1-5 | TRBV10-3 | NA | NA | TGTGCCATCAGTGCTTCACAGATCAATCAGCCCCAGCATTTT | CAISASQINQPQHF
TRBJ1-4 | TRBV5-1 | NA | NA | TGCGCCAGCACTTACAGGAGCCCTAATGAAAAACTGTTTTTT | CASTYRSPNEKLFF
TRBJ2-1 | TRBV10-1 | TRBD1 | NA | TGCGCCAGCAGTGGGGGACAGGGAAGCTCCTACAATGAGCAGTTCTTC | CASSGGQGSSYNEQFF
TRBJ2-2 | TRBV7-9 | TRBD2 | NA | TGTGCCAGCAGCTTACCTACTAGCGGGGGCACCGGGGAGCTGTTTTTT | CASSLPTSGGTGELFF
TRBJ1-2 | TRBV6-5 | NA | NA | TGTGCCAGCCTCCGAGGAACCCTCTATGGCTACACCTTC | CASLRGTLYGYTF
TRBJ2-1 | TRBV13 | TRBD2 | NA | TGTGCCAGCAGCTTAGCCGGGACTAGCGGATACAATGAGCAGTTCTTC | CASSLAGTSGYNEQFF
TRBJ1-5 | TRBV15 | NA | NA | TGTGCCACCAGCAGCCAGACAAGAAATCAGCCCCAGCATTTT | CATSSQTRNQPQHF
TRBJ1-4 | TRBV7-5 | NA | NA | TGTGTCAGAAGGGGGGGGGAAAAACTGTTTTTT | CVRRGGEKLFF
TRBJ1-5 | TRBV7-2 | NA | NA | TGTGCCAGCAGCTTTTCAGGGTCACGGGAGCCCCAGCATTTT | CASSFSGSREPQHF
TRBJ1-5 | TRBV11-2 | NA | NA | TGTGCCAGCAGCCACCCGGGAAGTGGCCAGCATTTT | CASSHPGSGQHF
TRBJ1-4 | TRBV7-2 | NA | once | TGTGCCAGCAGCCCCGAGGGCCTTGCAACTAATGAAAAACTGTTTTTT | CASSPEGLATNEKLFF
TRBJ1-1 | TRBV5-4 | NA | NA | TGTGCCAGCAGTTTACAGGGCATGAACACTGAAGCTTTCTTT | CASSLQGMNTEAFF
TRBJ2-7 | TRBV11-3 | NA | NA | TGTGCCAGCAGCTTAGGGGCAGGTTCCTACGAGCAGTACTTC | CASSLGAGSYEQYF
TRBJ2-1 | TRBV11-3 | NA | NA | TGTGCCAGCAGCCCGACCCCTGGCGGGTACAATGAGCAGTTCTTC | CASSPTPGGYNEQFF
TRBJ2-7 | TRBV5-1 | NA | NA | TGCGCCAGCGGACTCCGGGCCCGGAGCGACGAGCAGTACTTC | CASGLRARSDEQYF
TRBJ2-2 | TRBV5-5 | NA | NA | TGTGCCAGCAGCACTACCACCGGGGAGCTGTTTTTT | CASSTTTGELFF
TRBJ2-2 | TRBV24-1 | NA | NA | TGTGCCACCAGTGATCGCCGGGGTACTCCAGGGGAGCTGTTTTTT | CATSDRRGTPGELFF
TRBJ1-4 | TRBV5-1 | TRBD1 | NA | TGCGCCAGCAGCTTGACAGGGGGCCGGGAAAAACTGTTTTTT | CASSLTGGREKLFF
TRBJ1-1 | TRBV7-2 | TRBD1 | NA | TGTGCCAGCAGCCGGGACAGGAACACTGAAGCTTTCTTT | CASSRDRNTEAFF
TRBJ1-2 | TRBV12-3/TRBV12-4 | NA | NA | TGTGCCAGCAGTGTGACAACCCATGGCTACACCTTC | CASSVTTHGYTF
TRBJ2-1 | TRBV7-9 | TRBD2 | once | TGTGCCAGCAGTTCCGGGACTAGCGGGAGAAACGATGAGCAGTTCTTC | CASSSGTSGRNDEQFF
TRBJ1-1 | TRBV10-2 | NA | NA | TGCGCCAGCAGTGAGGGACTCACGACGGAGGAAGCTTTCTTT | CASSEGLTTEEAFF
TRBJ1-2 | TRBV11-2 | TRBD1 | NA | TGTGCCAGCAGCCCCCGAGGGGGCGACAGGGGGCTTGGCTACACCTTC | CASSPRGGDRGLGYTF